This is a list of T cell receptor beta chains from one sample in a study of T cell repertoires in aging, cancer and after chemotherapy. In TCRdb, the multiplex PCR reads were re-called with MiXCR into one record per CDR3 protein. The table shows hundreds of distinct CDR3 sequences, with less than 30% occurring only once. The source material was blood. The source of these receptors is a human donor with a solid tumor. Both conserved end residues are part of each CDR3. The D gene is left open where the match is weak. Clone size is stated in some rows and not others, as once, few, many or a class when expanded.

.	.	TRBJ1-2	TRBV28	CASNTGSNYGYTF	TGTGCCAGCAATACAGGCTCTAACTATGGCTACACCTTC
large	TRBD1	TRBJ1-5	TRBV6-5	CASSYGRPGTGGGNQPQHF	TGTGCCAGCAGTTACGGGCGTCCCGGGACAGGGGGCGGCAATCAGCCCCAGCATTTT
.	TRBD1	TRBJ1-3	TRBV12-3/TRBV12-4	CASSRDRGTIYF	TGTGCCAGCAGTCGGGACAGGGGCACCATATATTTT
.	TRBD2	TRBJ2-7	TRBV13	CASSNPGHSLAGPYEQYF	TGTGCCAGCAGCAATCCGGGACATTCCCTAGCGGGGCCCTACGAGCAGTACTTC
few	.	TRBJ2-4	TRBV18	CASSPEDVAAKNIQYF	TGTGCCAGCTCACCCGAGGATGTGGCGGCGAAAAACATTCAGTACTTC
.	.	TRBJ2-5	TRBV20-1	CSASEGPGETQYF	TGCAGTGCTAGCGAGGGGCCGGGGGAGACCCAGTACTTC
.	.	TRBJ1-6	TRBV7-2	CASSRLGRNNSPLHF	TGTGCCAGCAGCCGCCTGGGACGCAATAATTCACCCCTCCACTTT
.	TRBD1	TRBJ2-5	TRBV7-2	CASSRQGAETQYF	TGTGCCAGCAGCCGACAGGGGGCCGAGACCCAGTACTTC
medium-sized	.	TRBJ2-1	TRBV15	CATSRDPGASYNEQFF	TGTGCCACCAGCAGAGATCCGGGGGCGTCCTACAATGAGCAGTTCTTC
medium-sized	.	TRBJ1-2	TRBV6-2/TRBV6-3	CASSYSDNYGYTF	TGTGCCAGCAGTTACTCGGACAACTATGGCTACACCTTC
.	TRBD1	TRBJ1-4	TRBV18	CASSPSGTVSNEKLFF	TGTGCCAGCTCACCTTCCGGGACAGTATCTAATGAAAAACTGTTTTTT
.	.	TRBJ1-6	TRBV20-1	CSAREEGNSPLHF	TGCAGTGCTAGAGAAGAGGGAAATTCACCCCTCCACTTT
medium-sized	TRBD1	TRBJ2-3	TRBV6-2/TRBV6-3	CASSGRDRGFIRTDTQYF	TGTGCCAGCAGTGGCCGGGACAGGGGATTTATTCGCACAGATACGCAGTATTTT
few	.	TRBJ2-3	TRBV5-1	CASSLEEGWHTQYF	TGCGCCAGCAGCTTGGAAGAGGGGTGGCATACGCAGTATTTT
.	TRBD1	TRBJ2-5	TRBV29-1	CSVAGDRGNQETQYF	TGCAGCGTTGCGGGGGACAGGGGAAACCAAGAGACCCAGTACTTC
.	.	TRBJ1-2	TRBV7-9	CASSLVGVFYGYTF	TGTGCCAGCAGCTTAGTCGGGGTGTTCTATGGCTACACCTTC
large	.	TRBJ2-5	TRBV6-5	CASSYSIDGSGETQYF	TGTGCCAGCAGTTACTCGATAGACGGGTCAGGGGAGACCCAGTACTTC
.	.	TRBJ1-1	TRBV6-2/TRBV6-3	CASSYPGRQLTEAFF	TGTGCCAGCAGTTACCCCGGCCGACAGCTCACTGAAGCTTTCTTT
.	.	TRBJ2-7	TRBV5-5	CASSSGAFGYEQYF	TGTGCCAGCAGCTCCGGGGCGTTCGGGTACGAGCAGTACTTC
medium-sized	.	TRBJ2-7	TRBV15	CATSRDREETYEQYF	TGTGCCACCAGCAGAGATCGGGAAGAAACCTACGAGCAGTACTTC
.	TRBD1	TRBJ1-5	TRBV19	CATSSGTGTSLSPQHF	TGTGCCACATCATCGGGGACAGGGACATCTCTTTCGCCCCAGCATTTT
.	.	TRBJ2-5	TRBV5-1	CASSLALASAAETQYF	TGCGCCAGCAGCTTGGCCCTGGCTAGCGCCGCGGAGACCCAGTACTTC
.	.	TRBJ1-1	TRBV5-1	CASSWGILNTEAFF	TGCGCCAGCAGCTGGGGCATATTGAACACTGAAGCTTTCTTT
.	.	TRBJ2-1	TRBV7-9	CASSYGQAGNNEQFF	TGTGCCAGCAGCTATGGACAGGCGGGAAACAATGAGCAGTTCTTC
large	TRBD1	TRBJ1-2	TRBV30	CAWSSSGGYYGYTF	TGTGCCTGGAGCTCCTCAGGGGGCTACTATGGCTACACCTTC
.	.	TRBJ1-2	TRBV18	CASSPPQGANYGYTF	TGTGCCAGCTCACCACCGCAGGGAGCTAACTATGGCTACACCTTC
large	TRBD1	TRBJ2-7	TRBV6-5	CASSSLGVRDRSYEQYF	TGTGCCAGCAGTTCGCTTGGGGTCCGGGACAGATCTTACGAGCAGTACTTC
.	.	TRBJ2-5	TRBV7-2	CASSLKLGGVQETQYF	TGTGCCAGCAGCTTAAAATTAGGAGGGGTCCAAGAGACCCAGTACTTC
large	.	TRBJ2-5	TRBV6-5	CASSYSAPKETQYF	TGTGCCAGCAGTTACTCGGCTCCAAAGGAGACCCAGTACTTC
few	TRBD1	TRBJ2-2	TRBV20-1	CSAREGDRGRSVLFF	TGCAGTGCTAGAGAGGGGGACAGGGGGCGGTCGGTGCTGTTTTTT
medium-sized	TRBD2	TRBJ2-7	TRBV6-1	CASSELAGSSYEQYF	TGTGCCAGCAGTGAACTAGCGGGGAGCTCCTACGAGCAGTACTTC
large	TRBD1	TRBJ2-3	TRBV15	CATSSGQGITDTQYF	TGTGCCACCAGCTCTGGACAGGGGATCACAGATACGCAGTATTTT
once	.	TRBJ1-1	TRBV18	CASSAREGAPGEAFF	TGTGCCAGCTCCGCCCGTGAAGGGGCTCCCGGTGAAGCTTTCTTT
.	.	TRBJ2-7	TRBV7-9	CASSLRGPYKQYF	TGTGCCAGCAGCTTAAGGGGCCCCTACAAGCAGTACTTC
large	TRBD2	TRBJ2-5	TRBV6-5	CASSYEAGVTRAQYF	TGTGCCAGCAGTTACGAAGCGGGGGTGACCAGGGCCCAGTACTTC
.	.	TRBJ2-3	TRBV18	CASSPPESDTQYF	TGTGCCAGCTCACCACCGGAATCAGATACGCAGTATTTT
.	TRBD1	TRBJ1-5	TRBV6-1	CASSESRGQPQHF	TGTGCCAGCAGTGAAAGCAGGGGGCAGCCCCAGCATTTT
few	.	TRBJ1-1	TRBV12-3/TRBV12-4	CASSRPAGRNTEAFF	TGTGCCAGCAGTCGCCCGGCGGGGAGGAACACTGAAGCTTTCTTT
.	.	TRBJ2-5	TRBV7-2	CASSLGRGQQETQYF	TGTGCCAGCAGCTTAGGCAGGGGCCAACAAGAGACCCAGTACTTC
few	.	TRBJ2-5	TRBV27	CASSLSWTVGETQYF	TGTGCCAGCAGTTTATCCTGGACCGTGGGGGAGACCCAGTACTTC
large	.	TRBJ1-5	TRBV5-6	CASSLQGGTQPQHF	TGTGCCAGCAGCCTACAGGGAGGTACCCAGCCCCAGCATTTT
large	.	TRBJ1-6	TRBV30	CAWSVGGPLVTEGDNSPLHF	TGTGCCTGGAGTGTAGGGGGGCCCCTTGTAACCGAGGGGGATAATTCACCCCTCCACTTT
large	.	TRBJ1-1	TRBV6-5	CASSYQGSTEAFF	TGTGCCAGCAGTTACCAGGGGTCGACTGAAGCTTTCTTT
large	.	TRBJ2-7	TRBV29-1	CSVEGGAGYEQYF	TGCAGCGTTGAAGGGGGGGCGGGTTACGAGCAGTACTTC
.	.	TRBJ2-1	TRBV7-9	CASSLSGGKLNNEQFF	TGTGCCAGCAGCTTAAGCGGTGGAAAACTCAACAATGAGCAGTTCTTT